This T cell receptor (beta chain) was recovered during a study of shared clonotypes between healthy human individuals (dated by TCRdb to 2018 to 2021). General notes on the study: The cohort included a few men and two women between 18 and 49 years of age. Per donor, leukapheresis produced somewhere between about 0.9 and 9 billion PBMCs. To increase sequencing depth and limit assay-specific biases, different laboratories used diverse techniques to prepare libraries and sequence TCR repertoires. For each donor, CD4 naive and CD4 memory were each run on three plates, CD8 naive on two plates, and CD8 memory on one plate. To estimate repertoire size and how much clonotypes are shared between individuals, the study performed deep sequencing of blood TCR repertoires from a handful of healthy adults.

Study-wide findings and limitations: The genetic and exposure-history diversity represented was limited by the small number of donors. When a handful of donors were compared, the shared fraction of clonotypes was around 5% for naive CD4, approximately 3.3% for naive CD8, more than 2% for memory CD4, and 0.35% to 0.4% for memory CD8. Sampling was restricted to blood, and TCR repertoires in tissues likely differ from the TCR repertoires found in blood. Naive subsets generally had larger estimated clonotype richness than memory subsets. Incomplete sequencing was indicated by rarefaction of sorted-subset datasets, despite the large sequencing depth. Based on pairwise subsampling, the degree of clonotype sharing among donors was expected to be affected by sequencing depth. Compared with non-shared clonotypes, clonotypes shared by all four sorted-subset donors had higher generation probabilities.

TCR CDR3 regions were amplified from genomic DNA by multiplex PCR using the deep immunoSEQ assay. Extracted genomic DNA from each cell subset was distributed evenly across all wells of several immunoSEQ 96-well plates, and each plate was treated as a replicate. For sorted subsets, around 200 ng genomic DNA, equal to about 30,000 T cell genomes, was loaded into each replicate PCR. Purified libraries were measured with a Qubit 3.0 fluorometer, size-checked on a Bioanalyzer 2100, and measured again with the KAPA Library Quantification kit. A separate single-read 150-cycle Illumina NextSeq 550 flow cell was used to sequence each immunoSEQ 96-well plate. Per the original workflow: Because the immunoSEQ output included only junctional sequences and no quality scores, the filtering could not be the same as the filtering used for full-length reads. Sequences were annotated with PyIR, a Python wrapper for IgBLAST v1.9, using IMGT germline references to assign V/J genes and CDR3. Reads were filtered out if the reads had weak V/J assignments (E-value above 1e-6), no CDR3, stop codons, out-of-frame junctions, or ambiguous translated residues. V3J clonotypes were defined as sequences sharing the same inferred V gene, J gene, and CDR3 amino acid sequence. The percentage overlap between two repertoires was calculated by dividing the number of shared unique clonotypes by the size of the smaller repertoire. Richness of each repertoire was evaluated using RTK rarefaction, the Chao1 estimator, and Recon v2.1 estimates of unobserved clonotypes. Generation probabilities for all TCRbeta clonotypes obtained by the gDNA method from a few donors were computed using OLGA. Here the immuneACCESS table is served through TCRdb, limited to in-frame sequences with V and J called. Missing clones are a known gap in these copies; in checked studies unresolved V genes cover under half, and the rest lacks a known reason. The V and J calls and clone size were taken over from that table, and D and trimming were inferred from the DNA. This sample lists 950,000 to 1,100,000 clones; about three quarters were detected once. The ten largest account for approximately 1.3% of the sample.

V and J lose 3 bases and 0 bases, and a span of 15 bases separates them. CDR1 and CDR2 were assigned from the germline V gene as KGHSH and LQKENI. The CDR3, from cysteine to phenylalanine, totals 18 residues. The entry retains the CDR3 DNA only, 54 bases that are in frame from base 1. The donors were healthy, HIV-negative adults who had no recently reported acute infections or vaccinations. All donors were Caucasian adults living in Nashville, Tennessee, USA. Magnetic negative selection was used to enrich CD4+ T cells, after which naive cells were positively selected on CD45RA and the negative fraction became the memory subset. Blood was obtained by leukapheresis, after which PBMCs were separated by Ficoll-Histopaque density gradient centrifugation and cryopreserved in liquid nitrogen vapor phase. Analytical flow cytometry was used to check the purity and quantity of each magnetically sorted T cell population. From each sorted fraction, genomic DNA was isolated and quantified by UV absorbance on a Nanodrop 2000c.

On this clone: Its specific antigen is unknown. The record has no base qualities; no much larger clone is one base away.

The receptor was isolated from a man aged 18 to 30 in good health. The sample was memory CD4+ T cells sorted from blood. The sample's cell subset or site label is to be understood as: CD45RA-negative fraction. The rearrangement joined TRBV18 to TRBJ1-6; no confident D gene assignment can be made. The nucleotide sequence reads TGTGCCAGCTCACCTTTCGGCAGCTCAGTCTCCTATAATTCACCCCTCCACTTT. This encodes CASSPFGSSVSYNSPLHF.